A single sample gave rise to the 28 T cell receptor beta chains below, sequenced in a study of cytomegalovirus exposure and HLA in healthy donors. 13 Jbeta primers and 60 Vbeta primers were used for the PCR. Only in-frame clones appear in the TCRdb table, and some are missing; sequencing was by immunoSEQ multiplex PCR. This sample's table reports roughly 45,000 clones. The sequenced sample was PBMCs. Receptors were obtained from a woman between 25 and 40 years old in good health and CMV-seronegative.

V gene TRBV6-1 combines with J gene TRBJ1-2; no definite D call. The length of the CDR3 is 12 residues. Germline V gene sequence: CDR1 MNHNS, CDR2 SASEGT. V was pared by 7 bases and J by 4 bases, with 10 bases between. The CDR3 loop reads CASNRASYGYTF. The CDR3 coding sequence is TGTGCCAGCAATCGAGCCTCCTATGGCTACACCTTC.

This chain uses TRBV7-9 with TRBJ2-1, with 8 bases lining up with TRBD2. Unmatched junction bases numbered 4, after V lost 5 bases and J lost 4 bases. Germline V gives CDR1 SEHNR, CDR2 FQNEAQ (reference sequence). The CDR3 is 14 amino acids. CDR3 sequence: CASSPTSAYNEQFF. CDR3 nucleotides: TGTGCCAGCAGCCCGACTAGCGCATACAATGAGCAGTTCTTC.

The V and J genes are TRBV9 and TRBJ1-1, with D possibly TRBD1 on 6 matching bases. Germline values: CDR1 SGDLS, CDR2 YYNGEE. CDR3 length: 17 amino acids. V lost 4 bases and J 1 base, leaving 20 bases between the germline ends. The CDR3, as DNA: TGTGCCAGCAGCCCCCCCGGACAGCGGATCACGAACACTGAAGCTTTCTTT. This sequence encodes CASSPPGQRITNTEAFF.

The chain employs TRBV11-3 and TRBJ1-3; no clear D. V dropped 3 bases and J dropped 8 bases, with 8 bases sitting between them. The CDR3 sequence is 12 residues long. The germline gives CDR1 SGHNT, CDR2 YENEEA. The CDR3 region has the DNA TGTGCCAGCAGCTTCAATAGCGACACCATATATTTT. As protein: CASSFNSDTIYF.

CDR3 residues: CASSLGPGTGGREQFF. The CDR3 nucleotides are TGTGCCAGCAGCTTGGGCCCCGGGACAGGGGGCCGTGAGCAGTTCTTC. This chain joins TRBV5-6 and TRBJ2-1, with 12 bases aligning to TRBD1. The CDR3 covers 16 residues. CDR1 is SGHDT, CDR2 YYEEEE, per germline. V lost 0 bases and J lost 9; bases outside the gene matches: 7.

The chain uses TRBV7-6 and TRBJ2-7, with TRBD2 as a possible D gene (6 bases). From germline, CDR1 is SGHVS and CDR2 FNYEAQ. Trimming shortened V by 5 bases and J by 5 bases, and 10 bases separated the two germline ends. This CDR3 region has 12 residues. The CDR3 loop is CASSPPGDEQYF. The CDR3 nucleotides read TGTGCCAGCAGCCCGCCGGGAGACGAGCAGTACTTC.

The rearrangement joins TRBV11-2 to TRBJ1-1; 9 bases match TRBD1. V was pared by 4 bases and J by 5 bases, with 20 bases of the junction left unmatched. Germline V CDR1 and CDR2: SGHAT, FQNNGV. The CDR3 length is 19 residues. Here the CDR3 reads CASSWKGAGQGYLYTEAFF. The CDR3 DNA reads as TGTGCCAGCAGCTGGAAAGGGGCGGGACAGGGTTATTTGTATACTGAAGCTTTCTTT.

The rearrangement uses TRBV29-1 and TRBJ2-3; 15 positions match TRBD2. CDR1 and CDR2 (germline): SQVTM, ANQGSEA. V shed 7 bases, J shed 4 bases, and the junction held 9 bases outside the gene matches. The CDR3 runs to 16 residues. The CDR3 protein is CSANPRTSGRADTQYF. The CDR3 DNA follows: TGCAGCGCCAACCCTCGGACTAGCGGGAGGGCAGATACGCAGTATTTT.

The CDR3 protein is CASGPPDRAGNTIYF. The DNA for the CDR3 is TGTGCTAGTGGTCCTCCGGACAGGGCAGGAAACACCATATATTTT. V gene TRBV12-5 combines with J gene TRBJ1-3; 8 nucleotides line up with TRBD1. CDR1 LGHNT and CDR2 FRNRAP come from the germline V gene. J was trimmed by 4 bases and V by 5 bases; bases with no gene match: 7. The CDR3 length is 15 residues.

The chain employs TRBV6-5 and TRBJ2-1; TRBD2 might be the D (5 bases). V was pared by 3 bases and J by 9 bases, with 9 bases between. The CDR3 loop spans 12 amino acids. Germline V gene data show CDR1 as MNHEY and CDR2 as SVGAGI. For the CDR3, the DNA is TGTGCCAGCAGTTATTTAGGAGGTGAGCAGTTCTTC. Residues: CASSYLGGEQFF.

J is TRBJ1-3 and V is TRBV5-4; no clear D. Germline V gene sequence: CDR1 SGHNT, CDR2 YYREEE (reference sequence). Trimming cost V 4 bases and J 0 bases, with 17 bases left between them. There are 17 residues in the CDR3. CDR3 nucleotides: TGTGCCAGCAGCGGCCGGGAGCAAGGAGGCTCTGGAAACACCATATATTTT. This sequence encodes CASSGREQGGSGNTIYF. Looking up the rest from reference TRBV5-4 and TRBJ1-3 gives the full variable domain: ETGVTQSPTHLIKTRGQQVTLRCSSQSGHNTVSWYQQALGQGPQFIFQYYREEENGRGNFPPRFSGLQFPNYSSELNVNALELDDSALYLCASSGREQGGSGNTIYFGEGSWLTVV.

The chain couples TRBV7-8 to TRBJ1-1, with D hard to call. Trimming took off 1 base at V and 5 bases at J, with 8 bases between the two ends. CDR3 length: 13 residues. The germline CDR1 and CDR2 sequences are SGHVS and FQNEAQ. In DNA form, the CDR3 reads TGTGCCAGCAGCTTAGTGCCGGGAACTGAAGCTTTCTTT. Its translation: CASSLVPGTEAFF.

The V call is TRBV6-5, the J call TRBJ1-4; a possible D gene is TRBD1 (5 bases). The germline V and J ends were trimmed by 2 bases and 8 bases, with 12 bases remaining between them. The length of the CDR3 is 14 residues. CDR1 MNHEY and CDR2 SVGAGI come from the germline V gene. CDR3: CASSYQAGREKLFF. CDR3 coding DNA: TGTGCCAGCAGTTACCAAGCAGGGAGGGAAAAACTGTTTTTT.

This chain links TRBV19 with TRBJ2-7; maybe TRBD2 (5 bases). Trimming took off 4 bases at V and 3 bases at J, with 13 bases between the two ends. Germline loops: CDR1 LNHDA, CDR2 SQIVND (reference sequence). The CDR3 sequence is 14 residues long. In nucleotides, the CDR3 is TGTGCCAGTAGTAAGCGGAGAGGTTTCTACGAGCAGTACTTC. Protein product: CASSKRRGFYEQYF.

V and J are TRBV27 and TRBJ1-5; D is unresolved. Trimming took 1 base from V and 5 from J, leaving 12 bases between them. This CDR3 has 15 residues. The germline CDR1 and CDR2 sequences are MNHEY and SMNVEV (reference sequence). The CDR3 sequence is CASSLYQFAHQPQHF. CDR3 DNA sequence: TGTGCCAGCAGTTTATATCAGTTTGCCCATCAGCCCCAGCATTTT.

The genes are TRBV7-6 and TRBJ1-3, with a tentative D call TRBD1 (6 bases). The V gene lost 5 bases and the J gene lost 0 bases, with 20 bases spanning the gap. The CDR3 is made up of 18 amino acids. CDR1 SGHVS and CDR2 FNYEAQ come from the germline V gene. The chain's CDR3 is CASSLLGGGSLSGNTIYF. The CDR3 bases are TGTGCCAGCAGCCTCCTGGGGGGGGGCAGCCTCTCTGGAAACACCATATATTTT.

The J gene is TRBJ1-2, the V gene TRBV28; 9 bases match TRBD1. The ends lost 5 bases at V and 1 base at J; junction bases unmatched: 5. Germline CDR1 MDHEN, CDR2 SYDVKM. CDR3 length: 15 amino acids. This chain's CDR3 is CASSLGTGFNYGYTF. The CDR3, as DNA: TGTGCCAGCAGTCTCGGGACAGGGTTTAACTATGGCTACACCTTC.

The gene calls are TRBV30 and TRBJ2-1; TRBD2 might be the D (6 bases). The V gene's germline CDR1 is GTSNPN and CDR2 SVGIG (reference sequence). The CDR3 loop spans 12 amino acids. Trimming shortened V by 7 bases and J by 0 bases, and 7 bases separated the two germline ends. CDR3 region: CASTSSYNEQFF. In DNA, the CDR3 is TGTGCCTCGACTAGCTCCTACAATGAGCAGTTCTTC.

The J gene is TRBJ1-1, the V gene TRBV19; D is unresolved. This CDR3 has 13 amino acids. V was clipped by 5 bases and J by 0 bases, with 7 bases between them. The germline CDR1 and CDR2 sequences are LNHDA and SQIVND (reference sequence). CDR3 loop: CASSPTLNTEAFF. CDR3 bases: TGTGCCAGTAGTCCCACACTGAACACTGAAGCTTTCTTT.

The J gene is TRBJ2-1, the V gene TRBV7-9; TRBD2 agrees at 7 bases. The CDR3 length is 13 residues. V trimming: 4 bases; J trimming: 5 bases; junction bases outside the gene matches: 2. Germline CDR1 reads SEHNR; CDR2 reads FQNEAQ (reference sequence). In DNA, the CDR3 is TGTGCCAGCAGCTGGGGGGGGAACAATGAGCAGTTCTTC. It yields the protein CASSWGGNNEQFF.

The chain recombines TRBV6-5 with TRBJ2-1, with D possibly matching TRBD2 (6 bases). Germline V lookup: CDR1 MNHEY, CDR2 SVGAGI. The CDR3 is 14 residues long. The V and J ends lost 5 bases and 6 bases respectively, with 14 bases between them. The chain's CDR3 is CASSPRDFPNEQFF. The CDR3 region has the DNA TGTGCCAGCAGTCCCCGGGACTTCCCCAATGAGCAGTTCTTC.

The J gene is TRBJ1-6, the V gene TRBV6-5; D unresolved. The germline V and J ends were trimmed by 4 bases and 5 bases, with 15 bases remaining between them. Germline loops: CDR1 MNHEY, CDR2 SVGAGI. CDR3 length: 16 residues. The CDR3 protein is CASSLIQLPNNSPLHF. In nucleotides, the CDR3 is TGTGCCAGCAGTTTAATACAGCTACCCAATAATTCACCCCTCCACTTT.

The CDR3 DNA sequence: TGCGCCAGCACCGAAGGGAGAAGGGTGGTCGGGGAGCTGTTTTTT. Translating it yields CASTEGRRVVGELFF. The chain uses TRBV4-1 and TRBJ2-2; tentatively, D is TRBD2 (5 bases). From germline, CDR1 is MGHRA and CDR2 YSYEKL. The CDR3 covers 15 residues. V was cut by 7 bases and J by 7 bases, with 19 bases left in between.

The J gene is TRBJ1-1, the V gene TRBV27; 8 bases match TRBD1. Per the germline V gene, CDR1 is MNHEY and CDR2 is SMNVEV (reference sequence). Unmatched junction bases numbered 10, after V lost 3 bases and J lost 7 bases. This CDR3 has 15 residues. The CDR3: CASSLGWTGQGEAFF. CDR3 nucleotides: TGTGCCAGCAGTTTGGGTTGGACAGGGCAAGGTGAAGCTTTCTTT.

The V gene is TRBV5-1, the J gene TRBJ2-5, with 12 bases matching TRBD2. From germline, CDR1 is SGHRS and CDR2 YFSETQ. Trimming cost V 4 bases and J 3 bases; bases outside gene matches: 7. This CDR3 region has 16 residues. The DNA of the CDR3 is TGCGCCAGCAGCGTTCCTCTAGCGGGAGGGGAAGAGACCCAGTACTTC. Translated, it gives CASSVPLAGGEETQYF.

The CDR3 sequence: CASSDLGQNYEQYF. The CDR3 coding sequence is TGTGCCAGCAGTGATTTGGGACAGAACTACGAGCAGTACTTC. This chain joins TRBV25-1 and TRBJ2-7; 7 bases line up with TRBD1. The CDR3 extends over 14 amino acids. J gave up 3 bases and V 3 bases, and 5 bases lay outside the gene matches. Germline V gene sequence: CDR1 MGHDK, CDR2 SYGVNS.

The CDR3 region is CASSLGLLRRGHEQYF. The DNA of the CDR3 is TGTGCCAGCAGTTTGGGACTCCTAAGGAGGGGCCACGAGCAGTACTTC. The chain has TRBV28 and TRBJ2-7; D possibly corresponds to TRBD2 (6 bases). Deletions cut 3 bases from V and 5 bases from J, with 20 bases between. CDR3 length equals 16 residues. CDR1 is MDHEN and CDR2 is SYDVKM in the germline V gene.

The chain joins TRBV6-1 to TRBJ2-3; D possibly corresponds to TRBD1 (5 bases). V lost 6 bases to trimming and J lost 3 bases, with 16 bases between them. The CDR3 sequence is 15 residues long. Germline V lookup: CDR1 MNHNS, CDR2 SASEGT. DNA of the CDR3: TGTGCCAGCAGCAACGCAGGGTCGACAACAGATACGCAGTATTTT. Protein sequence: CASSNAGSTTDTQYF.